A single sample is the source of the 27 T cell receptor beta chains below, sequenced in a study of identical twins. TCRdb passed the 5' RACE reads through MiXCR, listing each CDR3 protein once. There are 1.5 million or so distinct CDR3 sequences in the sample; less than 35% occur only once, and around 0.25% lies in the top ten. The sample was cord blood. The origin of the receptors is a newborn girl in good health.

The chain joins TRBV5-5 to TRBJ1-2; TRBD1 is a possible D gene (5 bases). In germline, CDR1 is SGHKS, CDR2 YYEKEE (reference sequence). The CDR3 extends over 14 amino acids. Trimming cost V 5 bases and J 0 bases, with 11 bases left between them. CDR3 DNA: TGTGCCAGCAGAGGGACGGCGGCTAACTATGGCTACACCTTC. The encoded protein is CASRGTAANYGYTF.

The rearrangement joins TRBV3-1 to TRBJ2-4, with D tentatively TRBD2 (5 bases). The CDR3 length is 17 residues. The germline V gene has CDR1 LGHDT and CDR2 YNNKEL (reference sequence). Between the trimmed V and J ends, which lost 0 bases and 3 bases, there was a span of 15 bases. CDR3 coding DNA: TGTGCCAGCAGCCAAGATTACGGGGATGGAGGCAAAAACATTCAGTACTTC. Its translation is CASSQDYGDGGKNIQYF.

V is TRBV6-5 and J is TRBJ2-5, with 7 nucleotides matching TRBD1. The junction had 9 bases not matched to a gene; V was cut back by 3 bases and J by 11 bases. CDR1 is MNHEY and CDR2 is SVGAGI in the germline V gene. The CDR3 length is 13 residues. This CDR3 reads CASSYDAGGEQYF. CDR3 DNA: TGTGCCAGCAGTTATGATGCAGGGGGAGAGCAGTACTTC.

This clonotype has only one observation. The V and J genes are TRBV20-1 and TRBJ1-4; a possible D gene is TRBD1 (5 bases). The CDR3 has 14 amino acids. V was pared by 0 bases and J by 6 bases, with 11 bases between. Germline V lookup: CDR1 DFQATT, CDR2 SNEGSKA (reference sequence). CDR3 residues: CSARDIGTDEKLFF. Written as DNA, the CDR3 is TGCAGTGCTAGAGACATTGGGACGGATGAAAAACTGTTTTTT.

This clonotype was observed a few times. The chain recombines TRBV5-1 with TRBJ2-1; D tentatively fits TRBD1 or TRBD2 (5 bases each). Trimming pared 0 bases from V and 4 bases from J, leaving 11 bases between. This CDR3 region has 15 residues. CDR1 and CDR2 (germline): SGHRS, YFSETQ. Here the CDR3 DNA reads TGCGCCAGCAGCTTGGGAGGGGACCTATACAATGAGCAGTTCTTC. Translated: CASSLGGDLYNEQFF.

This clonotype appeared a single time. A clone one base away is much larger, so this may be a read error. The chain combines TRBV9 with TRBJ2-7; D might be TRBD1 (5 bases). The germline gives CDR1 SGDLS, CDR2 YYNGEE. V lost 0 bases and J 2 bases, leaving 12 bases between the germline ends. The CDR3 runs 15 residues. The CDR3 spells CASSVDRGHPYEQYF. Written as DNA, the CDR3 is TGTGCCAGCAGCGTAGATCGTGGACATCCCTACGAGCAGTACTTC.

This clonotype came up a few times. A single base separates this from a much larger clone, so it may be a read error. This sequence joins TRBV9 and TRBJ2-3; D is unresolved. Looked up from germline, CDR1 is SGDLS and CDR2 is YYNGEE. The CDR3 spans 9 residues. CDR3 nucleotides: TGTCCCAGGCCAGATGCGCAGTATTTT. It encodes CPRPDAQYF.

This chain uses TRBV20-1 with TRBJ2-7, with TRBD2 matching 8 bases. CDR3 length: 13 residues. V dropped 5 bases and J dropped 7; count of bases not matched to a gene: 10. The V gene's germline CDR1 is DFQATT and CDR2 SNEGSKA (reference sequence). CDR3 sequence (DNA): TGCAGTGCTGACGTTCGGACTAGCCGGGAGCAGTACTTC. Protein product: CSADVRTSREQYF.

The chain recombines TRBV9 with TRBJ2-3; D is possibly TRBD2 (6 bases). The CDR3 has 16 amino acids. Trimming cost V 0 bases and J 1 base, with 12 bases left between them. The V gene's germline CDR1 is SGDLS and CDR2 YYNGEE. In DNA form, the CDR3 reads TGTGCCAGCAGCGTAGGTGGTAGCGGTGGCACAGATACGCAGTATTTT. Translating it yields CASSVGGSGGTDTQYF.

This clonotype has more than one count but fewer than ten. The rearrangement uses TRBV25-1 and TRBJ2-1; TRBD2 matches at 7 bases. CDR3 length equals 13 residues. Trimming cost V 7 bases and J 9 bases; bases outside gene matches: 9. Germline V gene data show CDR1 as MGHDK and CDR2 as SYGVNS. CDR3 sequence reads: CASKAGPLAEQFF. The CDR3 DNA reads as TGTGCCAGCAAAGCGGGGCCCCTTGCTGAGCAGTTCTTC. The whole variable domain, remainder taken from reference TRBV25-1 and TRBJ2-1, is EADIYQTPRYLVIGTGKKITLECSQTMGHDKMYWYQQDPGMELHLIHYSYGVNSTEKGDLSSESTVSRIRTEHFPLTLESARPSHTSQYLCASKAGPLAEQFFGPGTRLTVL.

This chain connects TRBV10-3 to TRBJ2-1; D unresolved. The CDR3 spans 15 residues. Trimming took off 4 bases at V and 0 bases at J, with 10 bases between the two ends. Germline V CDR1 and CDR2: ENHRY, SYGVKD. The CDR3 region has the DNA TGTGCCATCAGTGGAGCGAGCGCCTCCTACAATGAGCAGTTCTTC. It specifies CAISGASASYNEQFF.

The chain combines TRBV6-6 with TRBJ1-2; D is perhaps TRBD1 (6 bases). V was shortened by 0 bases and J by 3 bases, with 14 bases between the two germline ends. Per germline, CDR1 MNHNY and CDR2 SVGAGI (reference sequence). The CDR3 runs to 16 residues. For the CDR3, the DNA is TGTGCCAGCAGTTACTCGATGGGCCGGGGGCACTATGGCTACACCTTC. Its translation is CASSYSMGRGHYGYTF.

V usage is TRBV20-1 and J usage is TRBJ1-2, with D hard to call. V was clipped by 5 bases and J by 0 bases, with 19 bases between them. CDR1 is DFQATT and CDR2 is SNEGSKA in the germline V gene (reference sequence). CDR3 length: 16 residues. The CDR3 nucleotides are TGCAGTGCTGAGTCTTCCCGACAATCGGCTAACTATGGCTACACCTTC. It encodes CSAESSRQSANYGYTF.

Only one count was recorded for this clonotype. The chain couples TRBV9 to TRBJ1-1, with D unresolved. Trimming left V 2 bases short and J 0 bases short, with 14 bases between. Germline V gene lookup returns CDR1 SGDLS and CDR2 YYNGEE. This CDR3 contains 16 residues. CDR3 sequence: CASSVVPKVMNTEAFF. CDR3 nucleotide sequence: TGTGCCAGCAGCGTTGTCCCTAAGGTCATGAACACTGAAGCTTTCTTT. Supplemented by reference TRBV9 and TRBJ1-1, the full variable domain reads DSGVTQTPKHLITATGQRVTLRCSPRSGDLSVYWYQQSLDQGLQFLIQYYNGEERAKGNILERFSAQQFPDLHSELNLSSLELGDSALYFCASSVVPKVMNTEAFFGQGTRLTVV.

This sequence joins TRBV11-1 and TRBJ2-5, with TRBD2 matching 7 bases. The CDR3 has 14 amino acids. The germline gives CDR1 SGHAT, CDR2 FQDESV (reference sequence). With V trimmed by 5 bases and J by 5 bases, 8 bases remained unmatched. The DNA of the CDR3 is TGTGCCAGCAGCCAGATCTTGGGGGGGGAGACCCAGTACTTC. Its protein product is CASSQILGGETQYF. The whole variable domain, filled in from reference TRBV11-1 and TRBJ2-5, reads EAEVAQSPRYKITEKSQAVAFWCDPISGHATLYWYRQILGQGPELLVQFQDESVVDDSQLPKDRFSAERLKGVDSTLKIQPAELGDSAMYLCASSQILGGETQYFGPGTRLLVL.

Note on this clonotype: This may arise from a read error, as a much more abundant clone is one base away. The rearrangement links TRBV2 to TRBJ2-4, with D perhaps TRBD1 (6 bases). Trimming removed 3 bases at V and 3 bases at J, with 6 bases between. The CDR3 is 13 amino acids. In germline, CDR1 is SNHLY, CDR2 FYNNEI. The DNA for the CDR3 is TGTGCCAGCAGTGACAGGGGCAAAAACATTCAGTACTTC. It encodes CASSDRGKNIQYF.

This clonotype was recorded a few times. The chain recombines TRBV12-3 or TRBV12-4 with TRBJ2-7, with 10 bases fitting TRBD1. CDR3 length: 16 residues. The junction had 8 bases not matched to a gene; V was cut back by 5 bases and J by 1 base. The CDR3 nucleotides are TGTGCCAGCAGTCTTATGCGGACAGGGGGATCCTACGAGCAGTACTTC. Its translation is CASSLMRTGGSYEQYF.

The CDR3 DNA reads as TGCAGTGCTAGCCAACCACTAGCCGCGGACTACGAGCAGTACTTC. Translating gives CSASQPLAADYEQYF. This chain connects TRBV20-1 to TRBJ2-7, with D tentatively TRBD2 (6 bases). Germline CDR1 and CDR2: DFQATT and SNEGSKA (reference sequence). V shed 3 bases and J shed 3 bases, with 18 bases lying between them. CDR3 size: 15 residues.

The chain joins TRBV30 to TRBJ1-1; D might be TRBD1 (5 bases). The CDR3 has 14 residues. CDR1 GTSNPN and CDR2 SVGIG come from the germline V gene (reference sequence). V dropped 3 bases and J dropped 1 base, with 12 bases sitting between them. The CDR3 sequence: CAWRDTAKNTEAFF. Written as DNA, the CDR3 is TGTGCCTGGAGGGACACAGCGAAGAACACTGAAGCTTTCTTT.

V is TRBV6-6 and J is TRBJ1-2; tentative D call: TRBD1 (5 bases). Germline assignment: CDR1 MNHNY and CDR2 SVGAGI (reference sequence). The CDR3 contains 16 residues. The V end was cut by 2 bases, the J end by 7 bases, with 20 bases between. The CDR3 loop is CASSYVHVMGLGGYTF. DNA for the CDR3: TGTGCCAGCAGTTACGTACATGTCATGGGACTAGGTGGCTACACCTTC.

CDR3 in amino acids: CATTDGLSYEQYF. CDR3 nucleotides: TGCGCCACTACGGACGGACTCTCCTACGAGCAGTACTTC. The rearrangement joins TRBV5-1 to TRBJ2-7, with a tentative D call TRBD2 (5 bases). The CDR3 consists of 13 residues. Germline V gene lookup returns CDR1 SGHRS and CDR2 YFSETQ. V shed 9 bases and J shed 0 bases, with 13 bases lying between them.

The CDR3 sequence: CASTQGLLYEQYF. The CDR3 DNA reads as TGTGCCAGCACCCAAGGGCTCCTCTACGAGCAGTACTTC. The chain combines TRBV6-2 or TRBV6-3 with TRBJ2-7; unclear D gene. Trimming stripped 7 bases from V and 3 bases from J, with 13 bases between. The length of the CDR3 is 13 residues. Germline CDR1 and CDR2: MNHEY and SVGEGT.

This clonotype was detected a few times. The genes are TRBV10-3 and TRBJ2-3, with D perhaps matching TRBD2 (7 bases). Per germline, CDR1 ENHRY and CDR2 SYGVKD. The CDR3 covers 15 residues. The V gene lost 6 bases and the J gene lost 4 bases, with 17 bases spanning the gap. The CDR3 bases are TGTGCCATCAGGAGGGGGGGACCCCCGCCAGATACGCAGTATTTT. Protein sequence: CAIRRGGPPPDTQYF.

The chain is built from TRBV5-1 and TRBJ2-7; 8 bases agree with TRBD1. There are 19 residues in the CDR3. Germline CDR1 and CDR2: SGHRS and YFSETQ. Trimming cost V 0 bases and J 0 bases; bases outside gene matches: 14. As DNA, the CDR3 is TGCGCCAGCAGCTTGGGGCCGGGACAGGCGCTCCTACGCTCCTACGAGCAGTACTTC. Translated: CASSLGPGQALLRSYEQYF.

The DNA of the CDR3 is TGTGCCAGCAGCCAAAGGACTAGACAGGAGACCCAGTTCTTC. This gives the protein CASSQRTRQETQFF. The J gene is TRBJ2-1, the V gene TRBV11-2; D is perhaps TRBD2 (7 bases). Trimming took off 5 bases at V and 13 bases at J, with 21 bases between the two ends. Per germline, CDR1 SGHAT and CDR2 FQNNGV. The CDR3 length is 14 residues.

There are many counts of this clonotype. The genes are TRBV24-1 and TRBJ2-7, with TRBD2 as a possible D gene (5 bases). Germline-derived CDR1 and CDR2 are KGHDR and SFDVKD. The length of the CDR3 is 13 residues. V was trimmed by 3 bases and J by 0 bases, leaving 5 bases between them. CDR3 sequence reads: CATSDGSSYEQYF. In DNA form, the CDR3 reads TGTGCCACCAGTGATGGGAGCTCCTACGAGCAGTACTTC.

This rearrangement joins TRBV4-1 to TRBJ2-3, with 14 bases that match TRBD2. This CDR3 has 15 amino acids. Germline loops: CDR1 MGHRA, CDR2 YSYEKL. V shed 5 bases and J 5 bases; nucleotides not matched to a gene: 3. The CDR3 protein is CASSKGLAGEDTQYF. The DNA of the CDR3 is TGCGCCAGCAGCAAGGGACTAGCGGGGGAAGATACGCAGTATTTT.